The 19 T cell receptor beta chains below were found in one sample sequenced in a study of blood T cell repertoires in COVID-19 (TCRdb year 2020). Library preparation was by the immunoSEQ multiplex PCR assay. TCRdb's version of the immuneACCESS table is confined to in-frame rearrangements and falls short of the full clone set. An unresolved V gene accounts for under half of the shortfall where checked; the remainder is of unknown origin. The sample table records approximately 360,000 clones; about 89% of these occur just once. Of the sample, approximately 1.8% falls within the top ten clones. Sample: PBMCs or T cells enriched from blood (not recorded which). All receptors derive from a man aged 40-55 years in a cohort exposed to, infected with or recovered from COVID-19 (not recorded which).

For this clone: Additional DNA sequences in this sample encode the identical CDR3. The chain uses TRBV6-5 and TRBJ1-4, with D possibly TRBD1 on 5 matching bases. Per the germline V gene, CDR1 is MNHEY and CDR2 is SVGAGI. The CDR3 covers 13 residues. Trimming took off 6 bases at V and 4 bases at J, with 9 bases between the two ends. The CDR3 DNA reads TGTGCCAGCAGGCCAGGGCTTAATGAAAAACTGTTTTTT. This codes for CASRPGLNEKLFF.

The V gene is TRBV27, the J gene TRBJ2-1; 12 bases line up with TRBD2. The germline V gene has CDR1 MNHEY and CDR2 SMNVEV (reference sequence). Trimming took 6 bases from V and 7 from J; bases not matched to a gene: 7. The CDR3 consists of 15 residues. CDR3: CASRTRTSGINEQFF. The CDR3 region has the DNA TGTGCCAGCAGAACCCGGACTAGCGGGATTAATGAGCAGTTCTTC.

The CDR3 region is CASSLTGDSYNEQFF. CDR3 sequence (DNA): TGCGCCAGCAGCTTGACGGGAGACTCCTACAATGAGCAGTTCTTC. V and J are TRBV5-1 and TRBJ2-1, with a tentative D call TRBD2 (6 bases). V lost 1 base to trimming and J lost 0 bases, with 8 bases between them. The CDR3 length is 15 residues. Germline V gene sequence: CDR1 SGHRS, CDR2 YFSETQ.

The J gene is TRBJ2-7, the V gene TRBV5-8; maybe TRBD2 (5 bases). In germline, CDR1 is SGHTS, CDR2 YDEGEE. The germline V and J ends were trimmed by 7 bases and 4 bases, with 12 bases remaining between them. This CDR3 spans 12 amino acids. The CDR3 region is CASGRGTYEQYF. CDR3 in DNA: TGTGCCAGCGGCCGGGGAACTTACGAGCAGTACTTC.

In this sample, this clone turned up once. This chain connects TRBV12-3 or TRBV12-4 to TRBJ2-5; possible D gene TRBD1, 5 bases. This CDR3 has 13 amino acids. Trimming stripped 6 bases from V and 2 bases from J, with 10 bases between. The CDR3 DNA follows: TGTGCCAGCAGCGCCAGGGATCAAGAGACCCAGTACTTC. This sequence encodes CASSARDQETQYF.

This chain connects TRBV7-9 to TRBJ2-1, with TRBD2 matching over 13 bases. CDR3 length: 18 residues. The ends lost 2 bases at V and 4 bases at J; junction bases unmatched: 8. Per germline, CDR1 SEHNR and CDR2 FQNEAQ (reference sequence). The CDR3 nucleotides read TGTGCCAGCAGCTTACGGACTAGCGGGAGAAAGGGTTACAATGAGCAGTTCTTC. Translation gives CASSLRTSGRKGYNEQFF.

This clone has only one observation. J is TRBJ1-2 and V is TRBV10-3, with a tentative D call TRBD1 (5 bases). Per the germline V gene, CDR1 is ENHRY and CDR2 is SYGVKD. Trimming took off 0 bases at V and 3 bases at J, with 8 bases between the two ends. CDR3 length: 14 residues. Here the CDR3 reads CAISESTRDYGYTF. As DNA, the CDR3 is TGTGCCATCAGTGAGTCGACCAGGGACTATGGCTACACCTTC.

The CDR3, as DNA: TGTGCCAGCAGTACTAGCGGGACCAGCACAGATACGCAGTATTTT. Residues: CASSTSGTSTDTQYF. The V gene is TRBV7-9, the J gene TRBJ2-3, with TRBD2 matching over 10 bases. With 6 bases clipped from V and 0 bases from J, the junction kept 3 bases outside the gene matches. Germline V gives CDR1 SEHNR, CDR2 FQNEAQ (reference sequence). CDR3 length equals 15 residues.

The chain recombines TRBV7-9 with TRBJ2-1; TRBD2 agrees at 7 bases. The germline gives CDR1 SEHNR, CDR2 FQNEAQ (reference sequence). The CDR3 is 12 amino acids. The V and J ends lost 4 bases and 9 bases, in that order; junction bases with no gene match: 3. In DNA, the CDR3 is TGTGCCAGCAGCTATGGGAGGGGTGAGCAGTTCTTC. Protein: CASSYGRGEQFF.

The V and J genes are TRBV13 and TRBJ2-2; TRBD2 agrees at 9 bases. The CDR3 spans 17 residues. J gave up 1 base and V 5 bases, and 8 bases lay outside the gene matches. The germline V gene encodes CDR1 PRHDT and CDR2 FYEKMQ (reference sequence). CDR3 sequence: CASSPRALAGNTGELFF. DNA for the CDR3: TGTGCCAGCAGCCCTAGGGCACTAGCGGGGAACACCGGGGAGCTGTTTTTT.

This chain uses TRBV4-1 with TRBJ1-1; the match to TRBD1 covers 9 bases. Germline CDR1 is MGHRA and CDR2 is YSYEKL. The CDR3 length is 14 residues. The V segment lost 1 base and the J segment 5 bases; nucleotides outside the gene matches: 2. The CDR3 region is CASSQGQGGTEAFF. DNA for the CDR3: TGCGCCAGCAGCCAAGGACAGGGGGGAACTGAAGCTTTCTTT.

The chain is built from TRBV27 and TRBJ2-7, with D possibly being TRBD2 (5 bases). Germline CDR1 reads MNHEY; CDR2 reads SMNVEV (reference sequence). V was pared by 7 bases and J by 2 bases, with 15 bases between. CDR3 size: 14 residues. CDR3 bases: TGTGCCAGCAAACGGGGAACGACGGCCTACGAGCAGTACTTC. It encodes CASKRGTTAYEQYF.

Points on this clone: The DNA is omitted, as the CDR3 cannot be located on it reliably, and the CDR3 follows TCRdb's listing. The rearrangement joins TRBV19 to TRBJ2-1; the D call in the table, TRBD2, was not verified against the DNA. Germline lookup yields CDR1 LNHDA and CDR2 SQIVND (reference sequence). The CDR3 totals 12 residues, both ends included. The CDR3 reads CASTSGGNEQFF.

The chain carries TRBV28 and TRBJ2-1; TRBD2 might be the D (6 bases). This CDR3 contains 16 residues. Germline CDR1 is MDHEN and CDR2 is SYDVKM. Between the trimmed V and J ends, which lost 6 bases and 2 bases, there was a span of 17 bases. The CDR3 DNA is TGTGCCAGCAGCCCCGCTGGACGGGAGACCTACAATGAGCAGTTCTTC. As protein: CASSPAGRETYNEQFF.

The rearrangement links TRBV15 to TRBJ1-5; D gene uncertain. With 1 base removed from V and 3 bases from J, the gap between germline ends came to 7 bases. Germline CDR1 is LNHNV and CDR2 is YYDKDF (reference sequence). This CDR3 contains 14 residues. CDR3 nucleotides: TGTGCCACCAGCAGAGTCGGGTTCAATCAGCCCCAGCATTTT. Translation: CATSRVGFNQPQHF.

The CDR3 here is CASRGGSSYNEQFF. The CDR3 DNA reads as TGTGCCAGTAGGGGGGGGAGCTCCTACAATGAGCAGTTCTTC. The chain employs TRBV19 and TRBJ2-1; 7 bases agree with TRBD2. Germline values: CDR1 LNHDA, CDR2 SQIVND (reference sequence). CDR3 length: 14 amino acids. J gave up 0 bases and V 6 bases, and 2 bases lay outside the gene matches.

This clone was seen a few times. The DNA for the CDR3 is TGTGCCAGCAGTCTGACAGGGGAAGACTACACCTTC. As protein: CASSLTGEDYTF. The rearrangement uses TRBV6-5 and TRBJ1-2; 8 nucleotides align to TRBD1. This CDR3 region has 12 residues. The J segment lost 10 bases and the V segment lost 5 bases, leaving 6 bases of the junction unmatched. Germline loops: CDR1 MNHEY, CDR2 SVGAGI.

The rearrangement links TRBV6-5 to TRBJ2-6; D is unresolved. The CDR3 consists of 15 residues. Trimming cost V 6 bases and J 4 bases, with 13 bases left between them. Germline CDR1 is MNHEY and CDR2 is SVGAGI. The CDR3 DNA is TGTGCCAGCAGACAACAGAACGTGGGGGCCAACGTCCTGACTTTC. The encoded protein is CASRQQNVGANVLTF.

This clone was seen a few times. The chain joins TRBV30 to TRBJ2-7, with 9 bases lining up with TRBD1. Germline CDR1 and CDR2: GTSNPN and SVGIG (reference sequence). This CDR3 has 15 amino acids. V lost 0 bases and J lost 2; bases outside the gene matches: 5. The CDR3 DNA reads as TGTGCCTGGAGTGTTGGGGGGACAGGGCCCTACGAGCAGTACTTC. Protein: CAWSVGGTGPYEQYF.